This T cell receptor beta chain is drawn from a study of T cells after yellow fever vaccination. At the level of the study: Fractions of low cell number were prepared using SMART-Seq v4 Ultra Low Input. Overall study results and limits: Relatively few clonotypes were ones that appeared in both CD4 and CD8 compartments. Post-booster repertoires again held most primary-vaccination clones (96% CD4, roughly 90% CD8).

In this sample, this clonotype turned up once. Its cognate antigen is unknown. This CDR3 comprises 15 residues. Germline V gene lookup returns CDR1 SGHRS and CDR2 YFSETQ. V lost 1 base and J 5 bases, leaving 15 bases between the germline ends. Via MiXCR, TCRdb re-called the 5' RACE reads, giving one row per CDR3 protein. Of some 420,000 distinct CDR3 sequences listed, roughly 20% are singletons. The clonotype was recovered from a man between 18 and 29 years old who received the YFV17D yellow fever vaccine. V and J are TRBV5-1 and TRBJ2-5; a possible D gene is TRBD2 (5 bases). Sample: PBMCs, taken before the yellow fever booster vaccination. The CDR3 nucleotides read TGCGCCAGCAGCTTGAGGACGGTTAGAGGGGAGACCCAGTACTTC. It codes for CASSLRTVRGETQYF.